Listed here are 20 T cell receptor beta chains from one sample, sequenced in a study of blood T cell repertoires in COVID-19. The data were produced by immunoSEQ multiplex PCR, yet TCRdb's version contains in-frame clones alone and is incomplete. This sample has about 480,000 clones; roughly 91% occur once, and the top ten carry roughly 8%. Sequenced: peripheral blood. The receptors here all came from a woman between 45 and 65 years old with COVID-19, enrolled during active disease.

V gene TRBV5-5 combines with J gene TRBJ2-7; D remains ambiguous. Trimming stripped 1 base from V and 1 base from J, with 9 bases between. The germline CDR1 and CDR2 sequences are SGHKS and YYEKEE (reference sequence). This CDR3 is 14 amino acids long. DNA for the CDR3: TGTGCCAGCAGCTTGCCAGATAAATCCTACGAGCAGTACTTC. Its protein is CASSLPDKSYEQYF.

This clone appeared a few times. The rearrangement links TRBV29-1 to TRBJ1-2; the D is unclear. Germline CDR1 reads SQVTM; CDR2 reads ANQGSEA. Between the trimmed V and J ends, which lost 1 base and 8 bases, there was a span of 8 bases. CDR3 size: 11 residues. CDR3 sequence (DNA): TGCAGCGTTGAAGGTAGCGGAGGCTACACCTTC. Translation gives CSVEGSGGYTF.

CDR3 in amino acids: CASSSQTTGGYTF. The CDR3 region has the DNA TGTGCCAGCAGTTCGCAGACGACAGGTGGCTACACCTTC. The V call is TRBV6-5, the J call TRBJ1-2; TRBD1 might be the D (6 bases). Germline lookup yields CDR1 MNHEY and CDR2 SVGAGI. The CDR3 is made up of 13 amino acids. Trimming took off 4 bases at V and 7 bases at J, with 13 bases between the two ends.

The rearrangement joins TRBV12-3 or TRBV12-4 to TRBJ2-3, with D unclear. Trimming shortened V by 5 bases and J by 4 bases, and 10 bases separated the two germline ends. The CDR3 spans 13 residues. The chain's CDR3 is CASSGHSADTQYF. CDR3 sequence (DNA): TGTGCCAGCAGTGGCCATTCTGCAGATACGCAGTATTTT.

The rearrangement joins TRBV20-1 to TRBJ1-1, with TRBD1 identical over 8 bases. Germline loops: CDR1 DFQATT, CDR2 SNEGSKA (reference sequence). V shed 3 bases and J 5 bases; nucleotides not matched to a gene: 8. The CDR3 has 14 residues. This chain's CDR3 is CSASWAGGRTEAFF. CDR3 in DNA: TGCAGTGCTAGTTGGGCAGGGGGCCGGACTGAAGCTTTCTTT.

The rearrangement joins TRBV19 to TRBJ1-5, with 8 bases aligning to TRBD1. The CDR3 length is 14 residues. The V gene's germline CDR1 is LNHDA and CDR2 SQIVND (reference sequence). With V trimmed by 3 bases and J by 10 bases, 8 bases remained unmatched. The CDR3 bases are TGTGCCAGTAGTATCACGAGCGACAGGGGTCCCCAGCATTTT. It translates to CASSITSDRGPQHF.

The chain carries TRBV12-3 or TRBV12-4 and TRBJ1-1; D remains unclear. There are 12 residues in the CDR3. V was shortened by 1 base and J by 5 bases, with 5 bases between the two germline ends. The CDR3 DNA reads TGTGCCAGCAGTTTAGGGAGGACTGAAGCTTTCTTT. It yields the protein CASSLGRTEAFF.

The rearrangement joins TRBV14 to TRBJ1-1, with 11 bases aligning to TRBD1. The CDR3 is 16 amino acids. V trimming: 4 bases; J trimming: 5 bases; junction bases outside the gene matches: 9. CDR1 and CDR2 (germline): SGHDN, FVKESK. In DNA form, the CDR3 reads TGTGCCAGCAGCCCGATACCGGGACAGGGGGGGACTGAAGCTTTCTTT. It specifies CASSPIPGQGGTEAFF.

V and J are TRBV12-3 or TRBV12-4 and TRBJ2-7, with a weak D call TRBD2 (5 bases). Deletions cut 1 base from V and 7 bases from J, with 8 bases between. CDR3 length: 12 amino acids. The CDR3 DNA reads TGTGCCAGCAGTTTAGTACCGGGGGAGCAGTACTTC. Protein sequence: CASSLVPGEQYF.

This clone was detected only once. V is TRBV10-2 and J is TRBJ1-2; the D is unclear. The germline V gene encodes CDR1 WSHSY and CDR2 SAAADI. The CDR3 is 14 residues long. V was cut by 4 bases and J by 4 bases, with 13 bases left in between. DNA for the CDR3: TGCGCCAGCAGTGGTAACGGGAATTTCTATGGCTACACCTTC. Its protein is CASSGNGNFYGYTF.

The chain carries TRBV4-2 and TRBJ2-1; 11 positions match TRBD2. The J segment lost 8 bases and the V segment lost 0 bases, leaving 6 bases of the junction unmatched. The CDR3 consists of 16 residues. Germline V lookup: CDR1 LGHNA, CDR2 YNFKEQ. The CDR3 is CASSQDLAGGSHEQFF. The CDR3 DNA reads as TGTGCCAGCAGCCAAGATTTAGCGGGGGGGAGTCATGAGCAGTTCTTC.

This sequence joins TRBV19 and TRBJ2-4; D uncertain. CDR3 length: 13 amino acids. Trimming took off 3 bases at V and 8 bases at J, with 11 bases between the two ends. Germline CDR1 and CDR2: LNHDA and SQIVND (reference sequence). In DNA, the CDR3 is TGTGCCAGTAGTATTGACTCAAAGGACATTCAGTACTTC. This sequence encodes CASSIDSKDIQYF.

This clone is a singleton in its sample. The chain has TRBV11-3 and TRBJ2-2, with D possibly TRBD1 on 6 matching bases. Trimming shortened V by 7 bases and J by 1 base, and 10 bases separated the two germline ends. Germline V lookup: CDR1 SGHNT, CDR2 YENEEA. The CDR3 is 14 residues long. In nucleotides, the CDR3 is TGTGCCAGCACCCTGGGACAGAACACCGGGGAGCTGTTTTTT. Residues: CASTLGQNTGELFF.

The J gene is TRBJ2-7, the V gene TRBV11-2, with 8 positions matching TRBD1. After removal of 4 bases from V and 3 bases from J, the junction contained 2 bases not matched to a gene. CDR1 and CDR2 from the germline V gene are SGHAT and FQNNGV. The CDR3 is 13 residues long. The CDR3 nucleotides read TGTGCCAGCAGCTCAACAGGGGGCTACGAGCAGTACTTC. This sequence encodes CASSSTGGYEQYF.

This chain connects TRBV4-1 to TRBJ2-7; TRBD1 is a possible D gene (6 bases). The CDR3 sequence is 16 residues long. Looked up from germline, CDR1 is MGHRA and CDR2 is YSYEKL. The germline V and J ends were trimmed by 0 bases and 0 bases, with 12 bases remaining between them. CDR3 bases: TGCGCCAGCAGCCAAGATGGTAGGGGGAGCTCCTACGAGCAGTACTTC. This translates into CASSQDGRGSSYEQYF.

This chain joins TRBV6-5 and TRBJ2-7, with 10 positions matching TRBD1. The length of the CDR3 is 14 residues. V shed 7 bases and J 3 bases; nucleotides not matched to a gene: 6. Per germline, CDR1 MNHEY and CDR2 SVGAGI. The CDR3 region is CASIKDRGDYEQYF. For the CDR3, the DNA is TGTGCCAGCATAAAGGACAGGGGGGACTACGAGCAGTACTTC.

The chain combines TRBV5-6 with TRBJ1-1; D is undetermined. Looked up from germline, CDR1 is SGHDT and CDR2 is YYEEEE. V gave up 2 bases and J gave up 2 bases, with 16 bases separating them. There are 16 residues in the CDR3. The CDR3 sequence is CASSFSSFPLNTEAFF. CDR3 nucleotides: TGTGCCAGCAGCTTCAGTTCTTTTCCCCTCAACACTGAAGCTTTCTTT.

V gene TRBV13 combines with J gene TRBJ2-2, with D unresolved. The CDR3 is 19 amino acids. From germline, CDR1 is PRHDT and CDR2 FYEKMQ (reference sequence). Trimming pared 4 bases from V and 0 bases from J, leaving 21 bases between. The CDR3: CASSSPVRRWRANTGELFF. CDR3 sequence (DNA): TGTGCCAGCAGCTCCCCGGTACGGCGGTGGCGAGCGAACACCGGGGAGCTGTTTTTT.

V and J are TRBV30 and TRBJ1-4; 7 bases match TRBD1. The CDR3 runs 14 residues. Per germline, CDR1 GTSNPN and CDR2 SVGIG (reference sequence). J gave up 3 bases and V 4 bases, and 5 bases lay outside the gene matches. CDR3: CAWNLQGANEKLFF. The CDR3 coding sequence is TGTGCCTGGAACCTCCAGGGGGCTAATGAAAAACTGTTTTTT.

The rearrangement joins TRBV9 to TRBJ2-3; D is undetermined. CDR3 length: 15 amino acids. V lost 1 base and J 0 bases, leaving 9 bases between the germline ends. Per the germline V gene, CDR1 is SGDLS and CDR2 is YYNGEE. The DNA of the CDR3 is TGTGCCAGCAGCGTAACGGTGGTTAGCACAGATACGCAGTATTTT. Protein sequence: CASSVTVVSTDTQYF.